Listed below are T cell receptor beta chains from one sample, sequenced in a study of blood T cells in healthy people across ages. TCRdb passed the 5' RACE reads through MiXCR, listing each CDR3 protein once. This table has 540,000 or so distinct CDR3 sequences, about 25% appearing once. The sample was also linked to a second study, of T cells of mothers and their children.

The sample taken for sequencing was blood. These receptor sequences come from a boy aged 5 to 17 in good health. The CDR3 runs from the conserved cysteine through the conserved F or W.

CASSLDRGGKLFF | 13 | TRBJ1-4 | TRBV7-2
CASSLEGGPETQYF | 14 | TRBJ2-5 | TRBV7-2
CASSLILAEQETQYF | 15 | TRBJ2-5 | TRBV7-2
CATSDFPYNERFF | 13 | TRBJ2-5 | TRBV24-1
CASSVHQGRSYEQYF | 15 | . | TRBV9
CSVTRTSGDETQYF | 14 | TRBJ2-5 | TRBV29-1
CASSSEGFRTDTQYF | 15 | TRBJ2-3 | TRBV7-2
CSVDHEGDGYTF | 12 | TRBJ1-2 | TRBV29-1
CASGMVDRPNYGYTF | 15 | TRBJ1-2 | TRBV4-1
CASSLNRDSPYEQYF | 15 | TRBJ2-7 | TRBV4-1
CASSLASGRKNTGELFF | 17 | TRBJ2-2 | TRBV11-1
CASSGGGAGTDTQYF | 15 | TRBJ2-3 | TRBV12-3/TRBV12-4
CSVQTYEQYF | 10 | TRBJ2-7 | TRBV29-1
CASSVGDTHYEQYF | 14 | TRBJ2-7 | TRBV9
CASSSTGFVEAFF | 13 | TRBJ1-1 | TRBV14
CASTVAWEDNEQFF | 14 | TRBJ2-1 | TRBV6-2/TRBV6-3
CASSPKWWVSYGYTF | 15 | TRBJ1-2 | TRBV9
CASSVDPLLGPDTQYF | 16 | TRBJ2-3 | TRBV9
CASSQDIDYEQYF | 13 | TRBJ2-7 | TRBV3-1
CASSNSYNEQFF | 12 | TRBJ2-1 | TRBV21-1
CASSTRSGHSNEKLFF | 16 | TRBJ1-4 | TRBV6-9
CASSQDPASGGVHEQFF | 17 | TRBJ2-1 | TRBV4-1
CSARGTGLRGYTF | 13 | TRBJ1-2 | TRBV20-1
CASSFFGTSGGVHNEQFF | 18 | TRBJ2-1 | TRBV27